The clone carrying this T cell receptor (beta chain) was counted a few times. What it binds is not known. Germline assignment: CDR1 SGDLS and CDR2 YYNGEE. This CDR3 region has 18 residues. Between the trimmed V and J ends, which lost 0 bases and 2 bases, there was a span of 19 bases. These data come from a study of CD8+ T cells in alopecia areata. Study findings and constraints: Lesional scalp, especially alopecia totalis/universalis, showed higher clonality than normal scalp.

RNA extraction and reverse transcription yielded cDNA as sequencing template. Using immunoSEQ multiplex PCR, the repertoire was profiled, and TCRdb retains in-frame clones only, with some absent. The data show 200,000 to 250,000 clones, approximately 57% seen once. As for treatment: oral pan-JAK inhibitor, 5-10 mg twice daily. The chain employs TRBV9 and TRBJ2-3, with D possibly TRBD2 on 7 matching bases. The TCR was taken from a human donor with alopecia areata. Here the sequenced sample was CD4+ T cells sorted from blood, taken at week 4, from a patient treated with tofacitinib. CDR3 residues: CASSVGAGAFQNTDTQYF. The CDR3 DNA follows: TGTGCCAGCAGCGTAGGGGCGGGGGCGTTCCAAAACACAGATACGCAGTATTTT.